This entry lists 21 T cell receptor beta chains sequenced from one sample in a study of T cells after yellow fever vaccination. TCRdb fed the 5' RACE reads into MiXCR, producing one record per CDR3 protein. This sample has a few hundred thousand distinct CDR3 sequences, with less than 9% found just once. The source material was CD4+ T cells sorted from PBMCs, sampled 15 days after the yellow fever booster vaccination. All receptors come from a man younger than 45 who received the YFV17D yellow fever vaccine.

V and J are TRBV5-1 and TRBJ2-1; 9 bases match TRBD2. CDR1 is SGHRS and CDR2 is YFSETQ in the germline V gene. V gave up 0 bases and J gave up 7 bases; unmatched junction bases: 8. CDR3 size: 16 residues. The DNA for the CDR3 is TGCGCCAGCAGCTTGGGGCGCGCGGGAGGGATGAATGAGCAGTTCTTC. Translated, it gives CASSLGRAGGMNEQFF.

V usage is TRBV29-1 and J usage is TRBJ2-3, with 8 bases that match TRBD2. V lost 2 bases to trimming and J lost 0 bases; unmatched junction nucleotides: 7. CDR3 length: 16 amino acids. In germline, CDR1 is SQVTM, CDR2 ANQGSEA. CDR3 nucleotides: TGCAGCGTTGAACGACCGGGACTAGGGAGCACAGATACGCAGTATTTT. It translates to CSVERPGLGSTDTQYF.

This clonotype was counted ten times or more. The J gene is TRBJ1-1, the V gene TRBV29-1; D unresolved. This CDR3 spans 12 amino acids. Germline V gives CDR1 SQVTM, CDR2 ANQGSEA. Trimming took 5 bases from V and 2 from J, leaving 9 bases between them. The CDR3 here is CSVLWSNTEAFF. In DNA, the CDR3 is TGCAGCGTTCTATGGTCTAACACTGAAGCTTTCTTT. Complete variable domain (other parts from reference TRBV29-1 and TRBJ1-1): SAVISQKPSRDICQRGTSLTIQCQVDSQVTMMFWYRQQPGQSLTLIATANQGSEATYESGFVIDKFPISRPNLTFSTLTVSNMSPEDSSIYLCSVLWSNTEAFFGQGTRLTVV.

The chain carries TRBV4-2 and TRBJ1-1; 7 nucleotides match TRBD1. CDR1 and CDR2 (germline): LGHNA, YNFKEQ. There are 19 residues in the CDR3. The J segment lost 1 base and the V segment lost 0 bases, leaving 14 bases of the junction unmatched. CDR3 sequence reads: CASSQDLGFYGDRNTEAFF. The DNA for the CDR3 is TGTGCCAGCAGCCAAGATTTGGGGTTTTACGGGGACAGGAACACTGAAGCTTTCTTT.

This clonotype was detected a few times. The V gene is TRBV5-6, the J gene TRBJ2-5, with 9 nucleotides matching TRBD2. J was trimmed by 5 bases and V by 4 bases; bases with no gene match: 9. This CDR3 has 15 residues. CDR1 SGHDT and CDR2 YYEEEE come from the germline V gene. CDR3 in DNA: TGTGCCAGCAGCGCGAGCGGGAGGCCCCTGGAGACCCAGTACTTC. It yields the protein CASSASGRPLETQYF.

Notes on this clonotype: This may come from a read error, since a much larger clone is one base off. The rearrangement uses TRBV4-3 and TRBJ2-4; 9 bases agree with TRBD2. V lost 1 base to trimming and J lost 7 bases; unmatched junction nucleotides: 8. Germline lookup yields CDR1 LGHNA and CDR2 YSLEER. The CDR3 length is 16 residues. CDR3: CASSQVGGSGSNIQYF. The CDR3 DNA follows: TGCGCCAGCAGCCAAGTGGGGGGTAGCGGGAGTAACATTCAGTACTTC.

This clonotype appeared many times. The chain employs TRBV15 and TRBJ2-7; D is perhaps TRBD2 (6 bases). Germline V CDR1 and CDR2: LNHNV, YYDKDF (reference sequence). V dropped 0 bases and J dropped 12 bases, with 18 bases sitting between them. The CDR3 has 14 residues. CDR3 region: CATSRDLKPGSSYF. The CDR3 DNA reads as TGTGCCACCAGCAGAGACCTAAAACCCGGGAGTTCGTACTTC. The variable domain in full, with the rest retrieved from reference TRBV15 and TRBJ2-7, is DAMVIQNPRYQVTQFGKPVTLSCSQTLNHNVMYWYQQKSSQAPKLLFHYYDKDFNNEADTPDNFQSRRPNTSFCFLDIRSPGLGDTAMYLCATSRDLKPGSSYFGPGTRLTVT.

At least ten counts were recorded for this clonotype. The J gene is TRBJ1-5, the V gene TRBV19; no firm D call. The CDR3 contains 12 residues. V lost 5 bases and J 5 bases, leaving 7 bases between the germline ends. Germline CDR1 LNHDA, CDR2 SQIVND (reference sequence). CDR3 coding DNA: TGTGCCAGTAGTGGGAGGGATCAGCCCCAGCATTTT. Amino acids: CASSGRDQPQHF.

This clonotype was found a few times. J is TRBJ2-5 and V is TRBV20-1, with D possibly TRBD1 on 6 matching bases. The CDR3 has 12 amino acids. V was clipped by 7 bases and J by 2 bases, with 11 bases between them. The germline CDR1 and CDR2 sequences are DFQATT and SNEGSKA (reference sequence). The CDR3 region has the DNA TGCAGTGTTGCCGGACAGCAAGAGACCCAGTACTTC. Translating it yields CSVAGQQETQYF.

Here the CDR3 reads CASSHNGQYYGYTF. The CDR3 coding sequence is TGTGCCAGCAGTCACAATGGACAGTACTATGGCTACACCTTC. The chain recombines TRBV12-3 or TRBV12-4 with TRBJ1-2; the D gene is possibly TRBD1 (6 bases). Trimming pared 5 bases from V and 3 bases from J, leaving 13 bases between. The CDR3 consists of 14 residues.

This clonotype was seen a handful of times. J is TRBJ2-7 and V is TRBV10-3, with 9 bases identical to TRBD1. Germline V gene lookup returns CDR1 ENHRY and CDR2 SYGVKD. The V and J ends lost 2 bases and 2 bases, in that order; junction bases with no gene match: 1. The CDR3 runs to 14 residues. The CDR3 bases are TGTGCCATCAGTGAGGGACAGGGGCCCTACGAGCAGTACTTC. This codes for CAISEGQGPYEQYF.

This clonotype has at least ten counts. One end of the junction does not line up with germline, which may come from a read error. This chain links TRBV7-7 with TRBJ2-2; 11 positions agree with TRBD2. CDR1 and CDR2 (germline): SSHAT, FNYEAQ (reference sequence). The CDR3 has 15 residues. CDR3 region: CASSLTSGTTGELFF. CDR3 DNA sequence: TGTGCTAGCAGCTTGACTAGCGGGACCACCGGGGAGCTGTTTTTT.

This clonotype was counted ten times or more. The J gene is TRBJ1-2, the V gene TRBV28; TRBD1 agrees at 11 bases. Trimming at V came to 6 bases and at J to 4 bases, leaving 7 bases not matched to a gene. CDR1 is MDHEN and CDR2 is SYDVKM in the germline V gene. The CDR3 has 15 residues. CDR3 nucleotide sequence: TGTGCCAGCAGGCCCGGACAGGGGGCTAGCTATGGCTACACCTTC. Protein: CASRPGQGASYGYTF.

This clonotype came up many times. The chain joins TRBV7-2 to TRBJ1-1, with a weak D call TRBD1 (6 bases). The V gene lost 3 bases and the J gene lost 8 bases, with 7 bases spanning the gap. This CDR3 comprises 11 residues. Germline V gene lookup returns CDR1 SGHTA and CDR2 FQGNSA. Here the CDR3 reads CASSFGQEAFF. CDR3 in DNA: TGTGCCAGCAGCTTCGGACAGGAAGCTTTCTTT.

This clonotype was seen more than once but under ten times. This sequence joins TRBV28 and TRBJ2-7; 10 positions match TRBD1. The length of the CDR3 is 15 residues. The V segment lost 7 bases and the J segment 3 bases; nucleotides outside the gene matches: 9. In germline, CDR1 is MDHEN, CDR2 SYDVKM. The CDR3 DNA is TGTGCCAGCAACCTCGACCGGGACAGGGGCTACGAGCAGTACTTC. Translated, it gives CASNLDRDRGYEQYF. Based on the CDR3 plus reference TRBV28 and TRBJ2-7, the full variable domain is DVKVTQSSRYLVKRTGEKVFLECVQDMDHENMFWYRQDPGLGLRLIYFSYDVKMKEKGDIPEGYSVSREKKERFSLILESASTNQTSMYLCASNLDRDRGYEQYFGPGTRLTVT.

This clonotype was counted a few times. This chain links TRBV20-1 with TRBJ2-3; D call uncertain. The V gene's germline CDR1 is DFQATT and CDR2 SNEGSKA (reference sequence). This CDR3 is built from 15 residues. The germline V and J ends were trimmed by 4 bases and 4 bases, with 18 bases remaining between them. CDR3 sequence (DNA): TGCAGTGCTACCAGAGATCAGGATTACGCAGATACGCAGTATTTT. This gives the protein CSATRDQDYADTQYF.

Notes on this clonotype: A read error may be the cause here, since a much bigger clone is one base away. This rearrangement joins TRBV12-3 or TRBV12-4 to TRBJ2-3; no clear D. Trimming took off 1 base at V and 2 bases at J, with 7 bases between the two ends. The CDR3 contains 14 residues. CDR3 sequence: CASSLGGTTDTQYF. The CDR3 DNA sequence: TGTGCCAGCAGTTTAGGCGGAACCACAGATACGCAGTATTTT.

This clonotype occurred a few times. This sequence joins TRBV5-1 and TRBJ2-3, with D possibly being TRBD2 (6 bases). Germline values: CDR1 SGHRS, CDR2 YFSETQ. V was shortened by 0 bases and J by 0 bases, with 17 bases between the two germline ends. The CDR3 runs to 18 residues. In DNA, the CDR3 is TGCGCCAGCAGCTTGGGGGGACTGGGGTCCCTGAGCACAGATACGCAGTATTTT. This translates into CASSLGGLGSLSTDTQYF.

This clonotype was detected many times. The V call is TRBV7-3, the J call TRBJ2-1; D ambiguous. V was shortened by 2 bases and J by 4 bases, with 12 bases between the two germline ends. There are 15 residues in the CDR3. In germline, CDR1 is SGHTA, CDR2 FQGTGA. CDR3 residues: CASSLAGDIYNEQFF. CDR3 nucleotides: TGTGCCAGCAGCTTAGCAGGAGACATATACAATGAGCAGTTCTTC.

The chain recombines TRBV20-1 with TRBJ2-7; 7 bases match TRBD1. The V gene's germline CDR1 is DFQATT and CDR2 SNEGSKA (reference sequence). CDR3 length: 14 residues. The V gene end was trimmed by 6 bases and the J gene end by 9 bases; junction bases not matched to a gene: 17. CDR3 DNA: TGCAGTGCGACCCGACAGGGCCTTCCTACGAGGCAGTACTTC. Translation: CSATRQGLPTRQYF.

The rearrangement uses TRBV4-2 and TRBJ2-7; D uncertain. The V end was cut by 0 bases, the J end by 3 bases, with 9 bases between. The CDR3 sequence is 14 residues long. The germline CDR1 and CDR2 sequences are LGHNA and YNFKEQ. CDR3 sequence: CASSQDRANYEQYF. Written as DNA, the CDR3 is TGTGCCAGCAGCCAAGATAGGGCCAACTACGAGCAGTACTTC.